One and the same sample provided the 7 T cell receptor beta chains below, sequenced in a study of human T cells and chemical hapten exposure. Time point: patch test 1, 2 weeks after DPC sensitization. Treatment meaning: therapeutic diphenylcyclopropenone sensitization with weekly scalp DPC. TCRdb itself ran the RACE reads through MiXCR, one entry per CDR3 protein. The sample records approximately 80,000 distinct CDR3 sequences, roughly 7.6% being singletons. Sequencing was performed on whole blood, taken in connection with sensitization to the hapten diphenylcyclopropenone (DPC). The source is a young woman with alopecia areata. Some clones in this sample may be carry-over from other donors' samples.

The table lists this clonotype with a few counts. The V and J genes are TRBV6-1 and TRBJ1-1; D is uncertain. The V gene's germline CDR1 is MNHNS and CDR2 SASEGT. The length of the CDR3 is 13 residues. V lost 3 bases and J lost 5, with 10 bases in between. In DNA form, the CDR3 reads TGTGCCAGCAGTGACGAATTGGGGACTGAAGCTTTCTTT. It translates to CASSDELGTEAFF.

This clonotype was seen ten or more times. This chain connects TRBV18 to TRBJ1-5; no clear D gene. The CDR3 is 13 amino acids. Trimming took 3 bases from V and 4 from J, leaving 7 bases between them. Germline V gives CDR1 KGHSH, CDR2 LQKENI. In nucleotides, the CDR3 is TGTGCCAGCTCACCTGGGCAGAATCAGCCCCAGCATTTT. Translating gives CASSPGQNQPQHF.

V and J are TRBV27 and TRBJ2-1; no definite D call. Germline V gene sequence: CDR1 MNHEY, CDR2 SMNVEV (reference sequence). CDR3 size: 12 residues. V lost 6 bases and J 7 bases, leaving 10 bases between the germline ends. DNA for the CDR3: TGTGCCAGCAGCTATACGAGGAATGAGCAGTTCTTC. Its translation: CASSYTRNEQFF.

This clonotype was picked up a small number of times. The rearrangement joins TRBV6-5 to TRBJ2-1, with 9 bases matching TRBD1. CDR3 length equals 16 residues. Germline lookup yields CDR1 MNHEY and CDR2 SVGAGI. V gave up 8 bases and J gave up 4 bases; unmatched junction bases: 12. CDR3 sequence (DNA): TGTGCCAGCCGTACTAAAGGGACAGGGCGTTACAATGAGCAGTTCTTC. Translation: CASRTKGTGRYNEQFF.

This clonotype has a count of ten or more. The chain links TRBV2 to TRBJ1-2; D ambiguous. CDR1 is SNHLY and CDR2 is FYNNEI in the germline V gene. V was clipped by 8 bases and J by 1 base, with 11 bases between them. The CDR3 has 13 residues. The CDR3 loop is CASSLGVNYGYTF. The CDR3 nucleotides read TGTGCCAGCTCCCTAGGAGTTAACTATGGCTACACCTTC.

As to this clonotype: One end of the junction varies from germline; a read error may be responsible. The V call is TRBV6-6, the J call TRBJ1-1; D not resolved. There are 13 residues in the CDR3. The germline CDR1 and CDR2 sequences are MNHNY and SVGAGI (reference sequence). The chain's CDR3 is CPSSYWRNTEAFF. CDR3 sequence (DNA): TGTCCCAGCAGTTACTGGAGGAACACTGAAGCTTTCTTT.

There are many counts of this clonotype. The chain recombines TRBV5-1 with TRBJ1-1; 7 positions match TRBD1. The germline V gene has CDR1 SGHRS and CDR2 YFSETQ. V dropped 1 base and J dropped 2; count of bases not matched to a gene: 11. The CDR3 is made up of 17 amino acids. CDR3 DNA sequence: TGCGCCAGCAGCTTGAACGGTTTGGACAGGCGAAACACTGAAGCTTTCTTT. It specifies CASSLNGLDRRNTEAFF.